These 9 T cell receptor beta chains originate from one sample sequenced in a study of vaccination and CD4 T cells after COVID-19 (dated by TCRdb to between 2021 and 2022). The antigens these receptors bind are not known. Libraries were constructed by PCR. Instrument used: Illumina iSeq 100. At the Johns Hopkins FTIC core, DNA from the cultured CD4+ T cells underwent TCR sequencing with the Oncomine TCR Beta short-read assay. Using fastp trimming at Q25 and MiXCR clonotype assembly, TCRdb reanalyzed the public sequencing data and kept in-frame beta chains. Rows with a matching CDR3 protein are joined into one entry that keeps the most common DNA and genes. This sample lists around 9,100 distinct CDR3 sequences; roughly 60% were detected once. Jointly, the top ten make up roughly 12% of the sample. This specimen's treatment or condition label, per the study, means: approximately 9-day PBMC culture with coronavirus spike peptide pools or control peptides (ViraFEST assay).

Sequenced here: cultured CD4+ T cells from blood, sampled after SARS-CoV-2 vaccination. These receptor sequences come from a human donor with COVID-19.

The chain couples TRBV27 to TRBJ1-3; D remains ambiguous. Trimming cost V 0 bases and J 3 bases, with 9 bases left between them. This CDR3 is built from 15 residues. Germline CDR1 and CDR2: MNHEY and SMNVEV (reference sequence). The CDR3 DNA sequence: TGTGCCAGCAGTTTATCGGCGCCGGGTGGAAACACCATATATTTT. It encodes CASSLSAPGGNTIYF.

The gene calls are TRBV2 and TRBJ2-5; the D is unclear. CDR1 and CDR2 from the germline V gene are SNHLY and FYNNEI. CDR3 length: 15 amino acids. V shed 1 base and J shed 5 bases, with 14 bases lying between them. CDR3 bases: TGTGCCAGCAGTGAAGGGCACAAAATGGGGGAGACCCAGTACTTC. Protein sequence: CASSEGHKMGETQYF.

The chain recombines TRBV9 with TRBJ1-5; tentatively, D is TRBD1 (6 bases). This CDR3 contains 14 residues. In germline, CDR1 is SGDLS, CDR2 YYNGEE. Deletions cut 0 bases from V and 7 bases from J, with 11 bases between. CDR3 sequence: CASSVAQGGQPQHF. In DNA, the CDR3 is TGTGCCAGCAGCGTAGCACAGGGAGGGCAGCCCCAGCATTTT.

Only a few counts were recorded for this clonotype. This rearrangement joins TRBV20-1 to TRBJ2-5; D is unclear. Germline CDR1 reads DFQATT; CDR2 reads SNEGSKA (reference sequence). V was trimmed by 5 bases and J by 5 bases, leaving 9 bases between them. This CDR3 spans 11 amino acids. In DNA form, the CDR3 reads TGCAGTGCTTGGGTGGGGGAGACCCAGTACTTC. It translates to CSAWVGETQYF.

In nucleotides, the CDR3 is TGTGCCAGCAGCCCCCAGGTGGGGGGGAAGACCCAGTACTTC. Translating gives CASSPQVGGKTQYF. V gene TRBV6-2 or TRBV6-3 combines with J gene TRBJ2-5; 7 bases are a match to TRBD2. The CDR3 is made up of 14 amino acids. Germline V gives CDR1 MNHEY, CDR2 SVGEGT. Losses at the gene ends were 6 bases for V and 6 bases for J; bases not matched to a gene: 10.

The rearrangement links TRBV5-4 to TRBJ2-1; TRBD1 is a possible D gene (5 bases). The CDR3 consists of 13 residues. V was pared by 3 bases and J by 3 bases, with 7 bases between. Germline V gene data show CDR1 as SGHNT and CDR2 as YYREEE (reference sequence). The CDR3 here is CASSSTGYNEQFF. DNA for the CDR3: TGTGCCAGCAGCTCTACAGGCTACAATGAGCAGTTCTTC.

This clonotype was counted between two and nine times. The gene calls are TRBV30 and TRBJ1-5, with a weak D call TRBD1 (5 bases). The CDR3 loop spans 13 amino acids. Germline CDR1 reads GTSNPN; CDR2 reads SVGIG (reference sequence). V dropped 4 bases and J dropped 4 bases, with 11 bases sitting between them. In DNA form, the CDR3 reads TGTGCCTGGAACCTGGGGGTTAATCAGCCCCAGCATTTT. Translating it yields CAWNLGVNQPQHF.

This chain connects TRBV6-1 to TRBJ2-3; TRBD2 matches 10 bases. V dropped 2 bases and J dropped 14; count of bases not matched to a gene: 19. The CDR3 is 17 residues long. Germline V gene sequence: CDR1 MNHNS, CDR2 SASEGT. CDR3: CASSELQAGGGYPHRYF. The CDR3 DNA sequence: TGTGCCAGCAGTGAACTCCAAGCGGGGGGGGGATATCCACATCGGTATTTT.

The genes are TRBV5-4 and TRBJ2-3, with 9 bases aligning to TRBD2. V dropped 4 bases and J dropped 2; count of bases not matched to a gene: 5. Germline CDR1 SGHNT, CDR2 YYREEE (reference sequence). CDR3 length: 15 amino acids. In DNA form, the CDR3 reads TGTGCCAGCAGCCCTAGCGGGGCGATCACAGATACGCAGTATTTT. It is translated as CASSPSGAITDTQYF.